These 26 T cell receptor beta chains share one sample of origin, sequenced in a study of somatic mutations in cytotoxic T cells in rheumatoid arthritis. Profiled with immunoSEQ multiplex PCR; TCRdb holds only in-frame clones, not every one. The sample shows some 16,000 clones, roughly four fifths of them seen only once. The sequencing input was CD8+ T cells sorted from blood. Receptors were obtained from a woman in her forties or fifties with rheumatoid arthritis.

This chain joins TRBV30 and TRBJ2-1; D unresolved. The CDR3 runs to 13 residues. CDR1 is GTSNPN and CDR2 is SVGIG in the germline V gene (reference sequence). V was pared by 4 bases and J by 8 bases, with 15 bases between. The DNA of the CDR3 is TGTGCCTGGACCTTGGGATCTGGGGATGAGCAGTTCTTC. Translation: CAWTLGSGDEQFF.

This clone appeared a few times. The chain carries TRBV7-9 and TRBJ2-1; D is ambiguous. Germline V gene sequence: CDR1 SEHNR, CDR2 FQNEAQ (reference sequence). The CDR3 length is 9 residues. As DNA, the CDR3 is TGTGCTACCCTACCTGAGCAGTTCTTC. This codes for CATLPEQFF.

This chain connects TRBV4-1 to TRBJ1-3; D gene unclear. CDR3 length: 10 amino acids. Deletions cut 3 bases from V and 8 bases from J, with 2 bases between. Germline values: CDR1 MGHRA, CDR2 YSYEKL. This CDR3 is CASSHDTIYF. CDR3 in DNA: TGCGCCAGCAGCCATGACACCATATATTTT.

The V gene is TRBV28, the J gene TRBJ1-1, with no clear D. From germline, CDR1 is MDHEN and CDR2 SYDVKM. This CDR3 region has 14 residues. Trimming removed 6 bases at V and 1 base at J, with 12 bases between. The CDR3 DNA sequence: TGTGCCAGCAGCCGCGGACGGAGGAACACTGAAGCTTTCTTT. This encodes CASSRGRRNTEAFF.

The genes are TRBV9 and TRBJ2-3; 7 positions match TRBD2. This CDR3 region has 11 residues. The junction had 4 bases not matched to a gene; V was cut back by 7 bases and J by 8 bases. Germline V gene lookup returns CDR1 SGDLS and CDR2 YYNGEE. In DNA, the CDR3 is TGTGCCAGCGGAGGGAGGGGTACGCAGTATTTT. Encoded protein: CASGGRGTQYF.

The rearrangement links TRBV27 to TRBJ2-1; 12 bases match TRBD2. CDR3 size: 14 residues. Germline V gene data show CDR1 as MNHEY and CDR2 as SMNVEV (reference sequence). Unmatched junction bases numbered 11, after V lost 5 bases and J lost 15 bases. DNA for the CDR3: TGTGCCAGCAGTCCGGGGACTAGCGGGTACTTTTCGTTCTTC. It codes for CASSPGTSGYFSFF.

This clone has only a few counts. The V call is TRBV4-1, the J call TRBJ1-3, with no clear D. The germline V and J ends were trimmed by 0 bases and 0 bases, with 6 bases remaining between them. The CDR3 runs 15 residues. The germline V gene encodes CDR1 MGHRA and CDR2 YSYEKL. The CDR3 reads CASSQERSSGNTIYF. CDR3 nucleotide sequence: TGCGCCAGCAGCCAAGAAAGGAGCTCTGGAAACACCATATATTTT.

The J gene is TRBJ2-3, the V gene TRBV5-4; perhaps TRBD2 as D (6 bases). CDR1 SGHNT and CDR2 YYREEE come from the germline V gene (reference sequence). The CDR3 runs 15 residues. Trimming removed 4 bases at V and 0 bases at J, with 12 bases between. This CDR3 reads CASSAPGLSTDTQYF. The CDR3, as DNA: TGTGCCAGCAGCGCTCCGGGACTCAGCACAGATACGCAGTATTTT.

This clone was recorded a few times. The chain joins TRBV7-4 to TRBJ2-3; TRBD2 aligns across 9 bases. The CDR3 spans 15 residues. Germline V gene lookup returns CDR1 SGHVT and CDR2 SQSDAQ. The V segment lost 1 base and the J segment 3 bases; nucleotides outside the gene matches: 2. CDR3: CASSLDSGGTDTQYF. CDR3 nucleotide sequence: TGTGCCAGCAGCTTAGATAGCGGGGGTACAGATACGCAGTATTTT.

This clone was counted a few times. The genes are TRBV30 and TRBJ2-2; no clear D gene. CDR3 size: 12 residues. V lost 0 bases, J lost 5 bases, and 4 bases lay in between. Per germline, CDR1 GTSNPN and CDR2 SVGIG (reference sequence). This CDR3 reads CAWSVSTGELFF. CDR3 nucleotides: TGTGCCTGGAGTGTATCTACCGGGGAGCTGTTTTTT.

The chain carries TRBV6-4 and TRBJ2-2; possible D gene TRBD2, 6 bases. The ends were cut back, 9 bases at V and 0 bases at J, with 8 bases in the middle. Per the germline V gene, CDR1 is MRHNA and CDR2 is SNTAGT. The CDR3 consists of 13 residues. In DNA, the CDR3 is TGTGCCAGTAGCGGAGCGAACACCGGGGAGCTGTTTTTT. Encoded protein: CASSGANTGELFF.

The chain has TRBV10-2 and TRBJ2-5; TRBD2 is a possible D gene (7 bases). This CDR3 region has 13 residues. Trimming removed 7 bases from V and 1 base from J, with 10 bases in between. Per the germline V gene, CDR1 is WSHSY and CDR2 is SAAADI. The CDR3 DNA is TGCGCCAGCACCGGGGGGCTCCAAGAGACCCAGTACTTC. Residues: CASTGGLQETQYF.

This chain links TRBV9 with TRBJ2-1; D gene uncertain. The CDR3 is made up of 12 amino acids. The germline V gene encodes CDR1 SGDLS and CDR2 YYNGEE. Between the trimmed V and J ends, which lost 4 bases and 5 bases, there was a span of 7 bases. The CDR3 is CASSQGNNEQFF. CDR3 nucleotide sequence: TGTGCCAGCAGCCAAGGAAACAATGAGCAGTTCTTC.

V usage is TRBV10-3 and J usage is TRBJ2-3; 11 nucleotides align to TRBD2. This CDR3 is 18 amino acids long. The V segment lost 6 bases and the J segment 6 bases; nucleotides outside the gene matches: 17. Germline CDR1 reads ENHRY; CDR2 reads SYGVKD. Written as DNA, the CDR3 is TGTGCCATCAGGCCAGGGGGCTTTAGCGGGGGGGCTGTGGATACGCAGTATTTT. Amino acids: CAIRPGGFSGGAVDTQYF.

The chain recombines TRBV5-1 with TRBJ1-1; D is unresolved. V was shortened by 2 bases and J by 3 bases, with 11 bases between the two germline ends. From germline, CDR1 is SGHRS and CDR2 YFSETQ. This CDR3 comprises 14 residues. CDR3 amino acids: CASSFVDHYTEAFF. The CDR3 DNA sequence: TGCGCCAGCAGCTTCGTGGACCATTACACTGAAGCTTTCTTT.

This chain joins TRBV11-2 and TRBJ1-4; tentatively, D is TRBD1 (6 bases). The V end lost 4 bases, the J end lost 0 bases, and 15 bases lay between the germline ends. CDR1 and CDR2 (germline): SGHAT, FQNNGV. This CDR3 has 17 amino acids. In nucleotides, the CDR3 is TGTGCCAGCAGCTCTCGACAGGTCTCTCCAACTAATGAAAAACTGTTTTTT. Translating gives CASSSRQVSPTNEKLFF.

The V call is TRBV7-8, the J call TRBJ2-7; 8 bases match TRBD2. This CDR3 region has 18 residues. J gave up 6 bases and V 0 bases, and 16 bases lay outside the gene matches. Per the germline V gene, CDR1 is SGHVS and CDR2 is FQNEAQ. The CDR3 DNA reads as TGTGCCAGCAGCTTAGCGCTAAGCGGGAGAGTCGATGGGGGCGAGCAGTACTTC. Translated: CASSLALSGRVDGGEQYF. Complete variable domain (other parts from reference TRBV7-8 and TRBJ2-7): GAGVSQSPRYKVAKRGQDVALRCDPISGHVSLFWYQQALGQGPEFLTYFQNEAQLDKSGLPSDRFFAERPEGSVSTLKIQRTQQEDSAVYLCASSLALSGRVDGGEQYFGPGTRLTVT.

This clone was observed a few times. The chain employs TRBV5-1 and TRBJ2-7, with 7 bases that match TRBD1. Unmatched junction bases numbered 3, after V lost 0 bases and J lost 0 bases. This CDR3 has 15 amino acids. In germline, CDR1 is SGHRS, CDR2 YFSETQ. Here the CDR3 reads CASSLAAGGSYEQYF. In nucleotides, the CDR3 is TGCGCCAGCAGCTTGGCCGCAGGGGGCTCCTACGAGCAGTACTTC.

This clone has just one count. CDR3 in DNA: TGTGCCAGCAGCCAAGCCAACTCAGGGACTCGAAGTGAAAAACTGTTTTTT. This translates into CASSQANSGTRSEKLFF. The chain combines TRBV14 with TRBJ1-4; possibly TRBD1 for D (5 bases). Germline-derived CDR1 and CDR2 are SGHDN and FVKESK. Trimming cost V 1 base and J 7 bases, with 19 bases left between them. This CDR3 has 17 residues.

J is TRBJ1-2 and V is TRBV14, with TRBD1 as a possible D gene (5 bases). V was pared by 6 bases and J by 4 bases, with 15 bases between. In germline, CDR1 is SGHDN, CDR2 FVKESK. The CDR3 runs 14 residues. The CDR3 nucleotides are TGTGCCAGCAGAGGGACGGCTACCAGCTATGGCTACACCTTC. Translated: CASRGTATSYGYTF.

The chain uses TRBV5-4 and TRBJ1-1; D remains ambiguous. Germline V gene lookup returns CDR1 SGHNT and CDR2 YYREEE (reference sequence). V gave up 0 bases and J gave up 6 bases, with 6 bases separating them. The CDR3 length is 12 residues. CDR3 nucleotide sequence: TGTGCCAGCAGCTTGGCGTTGTCTGAAGCTTTCTTT. Translation: CASSLALSEAFF. The full variable domain, completed using reference TRBV5-4 and TRBJ1-1, is ETGVTQSPTHLIKTRGQQVTLRCSSQSGHNTVSWYQQALGQGPQFIFQYYREEENGRGNFPPRFSGLQFPNYSSELNVNALELDDSALYLCASSLALSEAFFGQGTRLTVV.

V is TRBV7-6 and J is TRBJ1-1; TRBD1 agrees at 8 bases. The CDR3 is 13 amino acids. CDR1 and CDR2 from the germline V gene are SGHVS and FNYEAQ. V trimming: 5 bases; J trimming: 4 bases; junction bases outside the gene matches: 3. The CDR3 loop is CASSRQGSTEAFF. DNA of the CDR3: TGTGCCAGCAGCCGACAGGGGAGCACTGAAGCTTTCTTT.

CDR3 sequence reads: CASRKREGRDEQFF. As DNA, the CDR3 is TGCGCCAGCCGTAAAAGGGAGGGGAGGGATGAGCAGTTCTTC. J is TRBJ2-1 and V is TRBV5-1; 7 bases line up with TRBD2. CDR1 and CDR2 from the germline V gene are SGHRS and YFSETQ. This CDR3 is built from 14 residues. V lost 7 bases to trimming and J lost 8 bases; unmatched junction nucleotides: 12.

The chain has TRBV6-4 and TRBJ2-3; D gene uncertain. Germline V gene lookup returns CDR1 MRHNA and CDR2 SNTAGT. This CDR3 is built from 13 residues. V was shortened by 3 bases and J by 2 bases, with 6 bases between the two germline ends. CDR3 region: CASSEYPTDTQYF. Written as DNA, the CDR3 is TGTGCCAGCAGTGAGTATCCCACAGATACGCAGTATTTT.

The chain employs TRBV28 and TRBJ1-1; 7 nucleotides match TRBD1. The CDR3 is 15 residues long. Germline V lookup: CDR1 MDHEN, CDR2 SYDVKM. After removal of 5 bases from V and 3 bases from J, the junction contained 9 bases not matched to a gene. CDR3 DNA sequence: TGTGCCAGCAGTCCGCTACAGGGGTGGGACACTGAAGCTTTCTTT. This encodes CASSPLQGWDTEAFF. Full variable domain (missing parts from reference TRBV28 and TRBJ1-1): DVKVTQSSRYLVKRTGEKVFLECVQDMDHENMFWYRQDPGLGLRLIYFSYDVKMKEKGDIPEGYSVSREKKERFSLILESASTNQTSMYLCASSPLQGWDTEAFFGQGTRLTVV.

The CDR3 coding sequence is TGTGCCAGCAGCTTGGCTGGGATCGGCTATGGCTACACCTTC. Protein sequence: CASSLAGIGYGYTF. V gene TRBV5-5 combines with J gene TRBJ1-2; D is undetermined. This CDR3 is 14 amino acids long. Between the trimmed V and J ends, which lost 0 bases and 4 bases, there was a span of 10 bases. The germline CDR1 and CDR2 sequences are SGHKS and YYEKEE (reference sequence).